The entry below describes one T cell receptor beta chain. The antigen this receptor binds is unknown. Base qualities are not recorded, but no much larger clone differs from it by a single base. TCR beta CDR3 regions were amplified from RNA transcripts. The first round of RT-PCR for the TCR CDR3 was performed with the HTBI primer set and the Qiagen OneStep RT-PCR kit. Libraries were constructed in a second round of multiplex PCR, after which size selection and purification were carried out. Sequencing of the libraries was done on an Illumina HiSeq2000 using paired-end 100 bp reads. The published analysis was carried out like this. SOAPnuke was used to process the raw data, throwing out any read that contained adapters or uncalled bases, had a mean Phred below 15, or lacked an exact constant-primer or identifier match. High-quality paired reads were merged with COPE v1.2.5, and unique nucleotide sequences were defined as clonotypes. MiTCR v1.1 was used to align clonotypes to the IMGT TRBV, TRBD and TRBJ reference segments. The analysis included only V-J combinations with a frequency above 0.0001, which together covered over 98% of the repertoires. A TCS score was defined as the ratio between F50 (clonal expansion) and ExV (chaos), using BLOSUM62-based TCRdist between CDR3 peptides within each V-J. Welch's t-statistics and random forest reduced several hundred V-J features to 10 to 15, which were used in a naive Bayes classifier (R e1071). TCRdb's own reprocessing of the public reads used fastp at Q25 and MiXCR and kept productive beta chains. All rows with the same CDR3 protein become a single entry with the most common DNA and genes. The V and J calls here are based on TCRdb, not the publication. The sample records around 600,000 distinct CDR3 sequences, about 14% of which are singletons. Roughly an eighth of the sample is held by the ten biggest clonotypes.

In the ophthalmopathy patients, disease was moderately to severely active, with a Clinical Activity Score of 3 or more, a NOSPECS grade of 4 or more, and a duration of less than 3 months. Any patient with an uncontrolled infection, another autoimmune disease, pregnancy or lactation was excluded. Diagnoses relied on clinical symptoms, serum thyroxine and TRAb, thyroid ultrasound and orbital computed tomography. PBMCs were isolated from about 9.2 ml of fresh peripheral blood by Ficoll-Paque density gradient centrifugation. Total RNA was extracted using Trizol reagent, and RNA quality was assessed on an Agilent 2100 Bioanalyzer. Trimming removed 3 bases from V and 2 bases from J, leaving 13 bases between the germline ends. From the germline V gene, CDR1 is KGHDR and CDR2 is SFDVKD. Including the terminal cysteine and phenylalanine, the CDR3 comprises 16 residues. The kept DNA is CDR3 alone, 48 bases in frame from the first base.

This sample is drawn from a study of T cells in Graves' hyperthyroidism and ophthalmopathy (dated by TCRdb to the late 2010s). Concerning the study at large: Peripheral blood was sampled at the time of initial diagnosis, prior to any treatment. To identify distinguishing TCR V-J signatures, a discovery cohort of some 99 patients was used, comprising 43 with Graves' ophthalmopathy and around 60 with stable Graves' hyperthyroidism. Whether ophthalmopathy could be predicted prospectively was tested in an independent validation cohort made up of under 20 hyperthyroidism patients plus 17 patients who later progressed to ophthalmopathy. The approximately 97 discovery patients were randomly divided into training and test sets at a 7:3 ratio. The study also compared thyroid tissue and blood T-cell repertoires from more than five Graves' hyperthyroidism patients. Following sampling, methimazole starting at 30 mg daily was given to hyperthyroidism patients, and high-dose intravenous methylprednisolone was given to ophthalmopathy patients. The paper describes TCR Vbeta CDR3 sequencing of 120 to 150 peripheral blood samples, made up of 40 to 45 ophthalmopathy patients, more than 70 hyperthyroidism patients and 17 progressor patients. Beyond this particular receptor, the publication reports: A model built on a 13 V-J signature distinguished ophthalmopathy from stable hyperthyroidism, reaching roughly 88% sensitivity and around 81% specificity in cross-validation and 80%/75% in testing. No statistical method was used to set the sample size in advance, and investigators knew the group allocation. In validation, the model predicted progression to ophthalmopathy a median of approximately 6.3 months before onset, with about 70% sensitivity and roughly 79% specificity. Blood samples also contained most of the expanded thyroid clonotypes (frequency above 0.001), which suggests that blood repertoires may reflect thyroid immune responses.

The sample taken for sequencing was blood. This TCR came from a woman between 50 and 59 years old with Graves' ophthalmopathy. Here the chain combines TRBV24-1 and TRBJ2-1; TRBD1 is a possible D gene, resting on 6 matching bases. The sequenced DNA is TGTGCCACCAGTGATACTCAGGGGCCCGCCTACAATGAGCAGTTCTTC. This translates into CATSDTQGPAYNEQFF.